This paragraph covers one TCR beta chain sequence. Its antigen is not known. A much larger clone differs by one base, so this may be a read error. This sample is part of a study of T-cell reconstitution after alpha-beta-depleted transplantation in children. Findings and limits, study-wide: Reports say that about two months after transplant, the alpha-beta T cells came out of several hundred graft clones that had expanded. After one year, T-cell counts and TCRbeta diversity mostly came from new T cells.

Unique molecular identifiers featured in how the TCRbeta library was prepared. TCRdb passed the PCR reads through MiXCR, listing each CDR3 protein once. Of roughly 160,000 distinct CDR3 sequences listed, around 10% are singletons. The CDR3 contains 14 residues. Deletions cut 5 bases from V and 4 bases from J, with 17 bases between. Looked up from germline, CDR1 is DFQATT and CDR2 is SNEGSKA (reference sequence). The TCR comes from a boy younger than 10 with acute myeloid leukemia, due to receive a stem cell transplant. The chain uses TRBV20-1 and TRBJ2-5; D might be TRBD2 (5 bases). Sequenced here: PBMCs, sampled before TCRalphabeta/CD19-depleted stem cell transplant. The CDR3 loop reads CSAPRGGVPETQYF. The CDR3, as DNA: TGCAGTGCTCCCCGCGGAGGAGTCCCAGAGACCCAGTACTTC.